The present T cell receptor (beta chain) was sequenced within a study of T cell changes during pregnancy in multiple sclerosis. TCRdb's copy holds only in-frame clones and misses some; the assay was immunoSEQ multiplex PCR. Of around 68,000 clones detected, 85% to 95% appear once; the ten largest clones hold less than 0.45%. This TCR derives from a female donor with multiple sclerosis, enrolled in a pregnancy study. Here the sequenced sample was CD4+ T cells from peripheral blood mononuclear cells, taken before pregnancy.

DNA of the CDR3: TGCGCCAGCAGCCAACCGAGAGCGGGAACCGACAATGAGCAGTTCTTC. Its translation: CASSQPRAGTDNEQFF. This chain joins TRBV4-1 and TRBJ2-1, with TRBD2 identical over 7 bases. This CDR3 is built from 16 residues. Trimming removed 2 bases from V and 5 bases from J; junction bases left unmatched: 9. The germline V gene has CDR1 MGHRA and CDR2 YSYEKL.